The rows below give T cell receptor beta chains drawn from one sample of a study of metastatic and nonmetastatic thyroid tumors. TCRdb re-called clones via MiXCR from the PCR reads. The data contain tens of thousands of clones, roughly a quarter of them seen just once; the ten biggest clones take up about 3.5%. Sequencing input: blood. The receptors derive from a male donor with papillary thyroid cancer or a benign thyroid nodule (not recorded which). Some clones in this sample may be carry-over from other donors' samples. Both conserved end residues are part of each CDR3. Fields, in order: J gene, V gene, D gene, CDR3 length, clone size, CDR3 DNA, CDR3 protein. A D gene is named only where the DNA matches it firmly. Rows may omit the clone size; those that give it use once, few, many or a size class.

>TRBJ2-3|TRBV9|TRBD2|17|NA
TGTGCCAGCAGCACAGGACTAGCGGGAGGGGGAACAGATACGCAGTATTTT
CASSTGLAGGGTDTQYF
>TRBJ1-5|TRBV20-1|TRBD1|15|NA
TGCAGTGCTAGAGATGGGACAGGGAACTTTAAGCCCAAGCATTTT
CSARDGTGNFKPKHF
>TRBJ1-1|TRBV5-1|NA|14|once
TGCGCCAGCAGCTTGGAGGGGACGACATTTGAAGCTTTCTTT
CASSLEGTTFEAFF
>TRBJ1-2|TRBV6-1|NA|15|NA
TGTGCCAGCAGTCTCCGGGACACGCCGTATGGTGGCTACACCTTC
CASSLRDTPYGGYTF
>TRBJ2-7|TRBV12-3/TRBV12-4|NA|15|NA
TGTGCCAGCAGCCGGGTCGGTGGACAGTTCTGCGAGCAGTACTTC
CASSRVGGQFCEQYF
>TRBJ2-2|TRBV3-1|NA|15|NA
TGTGCCAGCCTTTTGGGGGCTGCGGGCACCGGGGAGCTGTTTTTT
CASLLGAAGTGELFF
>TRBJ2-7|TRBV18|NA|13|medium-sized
TGTGCCAGCTCACCGGCCAGGGGCTACGAGCAGTACTTC
CASSPARGYEQYF
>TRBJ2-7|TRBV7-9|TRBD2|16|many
TGTGCCAGCAGCTCGACTAGCGGGAGGCCCGCCTACGAGCAGTACTTC
CASSSTSGRPAYEQYF
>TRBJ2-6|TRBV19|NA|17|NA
TGTGCCAGTAGTAGGGATCCGGGGCCCTCTGGGGCCAACGTCCTGACTTTC
CASSRDPGPSGANVLTF
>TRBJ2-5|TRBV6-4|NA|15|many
TGTGCCAGCAGTGATTCGGCAGGGGAATCGGAGACCCAGTACTTC
CASSDSAGESETQYF
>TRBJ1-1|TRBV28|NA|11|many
TGTGCCAGCAGGGGAGAAGTGTGGGCTTTCTTT
CASRGEVWAFF
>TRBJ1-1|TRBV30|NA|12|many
TGTGCCTGGAGTAAGGAGACCCCTGAAGCTTTCTTT
CAWSKETPEAFF
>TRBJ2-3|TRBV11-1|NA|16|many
TGTGCCAGCAGCTTAGTCCCAGTGGGAGACACAGATACGCAGTATTTT
CASSLVPVGDTDTQYF
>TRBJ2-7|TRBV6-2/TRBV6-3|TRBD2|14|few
TGTGCCAGCAGTTTTAGCGGGAGTTTATACGAGCAGTACTTC
CASSFSGSLYEQYF
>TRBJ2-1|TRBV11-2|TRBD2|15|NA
TGTGCCAGCAGCTTCCTAGCGGGGGAGGACAATGAGCAGTTCTTC
CASSFLAGEDNEQFF
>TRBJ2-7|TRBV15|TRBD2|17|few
TGTGCCACCAGCAGAGATCTGGCTAGCGGATCCTCCTACGAGCAGTACTTC
CATSRDLASGSSYEQYF
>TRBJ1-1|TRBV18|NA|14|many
TGTGCCAGCTCAATCCGGGACGTAAACACTGAAGCTTTCTTT
CASSIRDVNTEAFF
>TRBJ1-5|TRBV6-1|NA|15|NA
TGTGCCAGCGCCTCCGGGACATCCGGCAATCAGCCCCAGCATTTT
CASASGTSGNQPQHF
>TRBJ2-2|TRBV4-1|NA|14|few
TGCGCCAGCAGCCAATACTATAGTCACGGGGAGCTGTTTTTT
CASSQYYSHGELFF
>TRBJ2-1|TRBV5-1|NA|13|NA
TGCGCCAGCAGCTTGAGTGGGATTAATGAGCAGTTCTTC
CASSLSGINEQFF
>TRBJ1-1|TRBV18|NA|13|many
TGTGCCAGCTCACCACCGAGCCGGGCTGAAGCTTTCTTT
CASSPPSRAEAFF
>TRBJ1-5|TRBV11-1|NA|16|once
TGTGCCAGCAGCAAGGGGGACGGGTATAGCAATCAGCCCCAGCATTTT
CASSKGDGYSNQPQHF
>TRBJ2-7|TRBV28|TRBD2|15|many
TGTGCCAGCAGTCCTCAACGCGGGAGACCCTACGAGCAGTACTTC
CASSPQRGRPYEQYF
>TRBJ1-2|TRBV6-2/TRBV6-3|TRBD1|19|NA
TGTGCCAGCAGTTACTCGATCTGGGGCCACACAGGGGGGAACTATGGCTACACCTTC
CASSYSIWGHTGGNYGYTF
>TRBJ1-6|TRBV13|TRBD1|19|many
TGTGCCAGCAGCCGCACGGGACAGAAGACAAGCTCCTATAATTCACCCCTCCACTTT
CASSRTGQKTSSYNSPLHF
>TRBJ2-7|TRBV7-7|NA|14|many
TGTGCCAGCAGCTTAACGGATAGCTCCTACGAGCAGTACTTC
CASSLTDSSYEQYF
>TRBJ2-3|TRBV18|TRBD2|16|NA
TGTGCCAGCTCACCCCCACTAGCGGGAGGGTCGAATACGCAGTATTTT
CASSPPLAGGSNTQYF
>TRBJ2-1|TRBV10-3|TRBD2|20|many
TGTGCCATCAGTCAGGGACTAGCGGGAGGGTACCGTGGTGCGGGCAATGAGCAGTTCTTC
CAISQGLAGGYRGAGNEQFF